This TCR beta chain was recovered during a study of blood T cell repertoires in COVID-19. Per the germline V gene, CDR1 is SGHAT and CDR2 is FQNNGV. V shed 1 base and J shed 11 bases, with 9 bases lying between them. The CDR3 loop spans 13 amino acids. Source study methods: Estimation of nucleated cell counts relied on the amplification of reference gene primers. Measured with immunoSEQ multiplex PCR; TCRdb has only the in-frame clones, and not every one. V, J and clone size were drawn from that table, and D and trimming were deduced from the DNA. Of more than 250,000 clones listed, nearly 90% are singletons. Participant-reported clinical history was the basis for cohort assignment.

The TCR was taken from a woman aged 18 to 35 with acute COVID-19. The rearrangement joins TRBV11-2 to TRBJ1-6; TRBD1 is a possible D gene (5 bases). Sequences were obtained from PBMCs or T cells enriched from blood (not recorded which). CDR3 coding DNA: TGTGCCAGCAGCTTAGCAGGGTCGGCACCCCTCCACTTT. Translating gives CASSLAGSAPLHF.